These 20 T cell receptor beta chains were sequenced from one sample in a study of response to subunit inactivated influenza vaccine. MiXCR was run by TCRdb on the RT-PCR reads, yielding one entry per CDR3 protein. The sample shows approximately 500,000 distinct CDR3 sequences, around 25% of them seen only once. This sample also appeared in a second study, on T cells expressing NK-cell markers. As that report states: Making the TCR beta cDNA relied on 5'RACE template switching with UMIs.

The sequences come from CD4+ T cells sorted from PBMCs, collected 12 days after vaccination. The source is a man aged 50 to 59 who received an inactivated influenza vaccine.

This clonotype was found many times. The chain combines TRBV11-2 with TRBJ2-1, with 9 bases lining up with TRBD2. In germline, CDR1 is SGHAT, CDR2 FQNNGV. The CDR3 totals 16 residues. V was pared by 2 bases and J by 10 bases, with 12 bases of the junction left unmatched. Here the CDR3 reads CASSLQETSGRGEQFF. Here the CDR3 DNA reads TGTGCCAGCAGCTTACAAGAGACTAGCGGCCGTGGGGAGCAGTTCTTC. The whole variable domain, filled in from reference TRBV11-2 and TRBJ2-1, reads EAGVAQSPRYKIIEKRQSVAFWCNPISGHATLYWYQQILGQGPKLLIQFQNNGVVDDSQLPKDRFSAERLKGVDSTLKIQPAKLEDSAVYLCASSLQETSGRGEQFFGPGTRLTVL.

This chain connects TRBV14 to TRBJ2-3; 11 bases are a match to TRBD2. The length of the CDR3 is 16 residues. Germline V gene sequence: CDR1 SGHDN, CDR2 FVKESK. After removal of 2 bases from V and 7 bases from J, the junction contained 8 bases not matched to a gene. CDR3 sequence: CASSQQLAGAGNTQYF. In nucleotides, the CDR3 is TGTGCCAGCAGCCAACAACTAGCGGGGGCGGGGAATACGCAGTATTTT.

This clonotype was detected a few times. This chain links TRBV7-2 with TRBJ2-7, with D perhaps TRBD2 (6 bases). The CDR3 length is 15 residues. With 1 base removed from V and 1 base from J, the gap between germline ends came to 11 bases. Germline CDR1 SGHTA, CDR2 FQGNSA. The CDR3 bases are TGTGCCAGCAGCTTAGGGGGGGTCAGATCCTACGAGCAGTACTTC. It yields the protein CASSLGGVRSYEQYF.

This clonotype was seen many times. V usage is TRBV28 and J usage is TRBJ2-7; 10 bases match TRBD1. Unmatched junction bases numbered 7, after V lost 6 bases and J lost 2 bases. The CDR3 runs 15 residues. Germline lookup yields CDR1 MDHEN and CDR2 SYDVKM. The CDR3 loop reads CASSDPGTGAYEQYF. CDR3 DNA: TGTGCCAGCAGCGATCCCGGGACAGGGGCCTACGAGCAGTACTTC.

The rearrangement joins TRBV7-2 to TRBJ2-7; TRBD2 agrees at 9 bases. Germline loops: CDR1 SGHTA, CDR2 FQGNSA. This CDR3 spans 17 amino acids. V shed 1 base and J 2 bases; nucleotides not matched to a gene: 9. The CDR3 here is CASSLGVGSGSTYEQYF. Here the CDR3 DNA reads TGTGCCAGCAGCTTAGGTGTGGGTAGCGGGAGTACCTACGAGCAGTACTTC.

The V and J genes are TRBV7-9 and TRBJ1-6; a weak D match, TRBD1 (5 bases). V lost 6 bases, J lost 10 bases, and 10 bases lay in between. CDR3 length: 12 amino acids. Germline CDR1 reads SEHNR; CDR2 reads FQNEAQ (reference sequence). CDR3 nucleotides: TGTGCCAGCAGTATCAGGGACTCACCCCTCCACTTT. It yields the protein CASSIRDSPLHF.

The chain has TRBV12-3 or TRBV12-4 and TRBJ2-7, with 8 bases aligning to TRBD1. The CDR3 runs 13 residues. V shed 4 bases, J shed 4 bases, and the junction held 3 bases outside the gene matches. The CDR3 is CASSSDREYEQYF. The CDR3 region has the DNA TGTGCCAGCAGTTCGGACAGGGAGTACGAGCAGTACTTC.

This clonotype appeared a few times. The rearrangement joins TRBV29-1 to TRBJ1-1, with a tentative D call TRBD1 (6 bases). Per germline, CDR1 SQVTM and CDR2 ANQGSEA. The CDR3 spans 14 residues. V was cut by 4 bases and J by 0 bases, with 12 bases left in between. CDR3 in amino acids: CSVGGAHMNTEAFF. In DNA form, the CDR3 reads TGCAGCGTTGGGGGGGCCCATATGAACACTGAAGCTTTCTTT. Combining the CDR3 with reference TRBV29-1 and TRBJ1-1 gives the whole variable domain SAVISQKPSRDICQRGTSLTIQCQVDSQVTMMFWYRQQPGQSLTLIATANQGSEATYESGFVIDKFPISRPNLTFSTLTVSNMSPEDSSIYLCSVGGAHMNTEAFFGQGTRLTVV.

This rearrangement joins TRBV10-3 to TRBJ2-3; 9 bases map to TRBD2. The CDR3 is 19 residues long. V shed 0 bases and J 2 bases; nucleotides not matched to a gene: 12. Per germline, CDR1 ENHRY and CDR2 SYGVKD. CDR3 nucleotide sequence: TGTGCCATCAGTGAGTCCCCAGCGGGGGGAGAATGGGCCACAGATACGCAGTATTTT. This codes for CAISESPAGGEWATDTQYF.

J is TRBJ2-3 and V is TRBV29-1; 8 positions agree with TRBD1. The V gene end was trimmed by 7 bases and the J gene end by 3 bases; junction bases not matched to a gene: 9. This CDR3 comprises 14 residues. CDR1 is SQVTM and CDR2 is ANQGSEA in the germline V gene. The CDR3 nucleotides are TGCAGCGCAGGGACAGGTTCCCTTACAGATACGCAGTATTTT. Its protein product is CSAGTGSLTDTQYF.

V and J are TRBV20-1 and TRBJ2-5; D remains ambiguous. The germline V and J ends were trimmed by 6 bases and 5 bases, with 7 bases remaining between them. The CDR3 length is 10 residues. The germline V gene encodes CDR1 DFQATT and CDR2 SNEGSKA (reference sequence). In nucleotides, the CDR3 is TGCAGTGCCGAATGGGAGACCCAGTACTTC. Encoded protein: CSAEWETQYF.

This clonotype was seen a handful of times. The V and J genes are TRBV29-1 and TRBJ1-1, with D unresolved. This CDR3 spans 14 amino acids. The V end was cut by 3 bases, the J end by 2 bases, with 13 bases between. CDR1 and CDR2 (germline): SQVTM, ANQGSEA. The chain's CDR3 is CSVDGEVLNTEAFF. The CDR3 region has the DNA TGCAGCGTTGATGGGGAGGTTCTAAACACTGAAGCTTTCTTT. The full variable domain, its missing parts supplied by reference TRBV29-1 and TRBJ1-1, is SAVISQKPSRDICQRGTSLTIQCQVDSQVTMMFWYRQQPGQSLTLIATANQGSEATYESGFVIDKFPISRPNLTFSTLTVSNMSPEDSSIYLCSVDGEVLNTEAFFGQGTRLTVV.

This clonotype came up a few times. The J gene is TRBJ1-1, the V gene TRBV7-9, with a possible D match to TRBD1 (5 bases). Germline V gene sequence: CDR1 SEHNR, CDR2 FQNEAQ (reference sequence). The CDR3 is 14 amino acids. V shed 6 bases and J shed 1 base, with 12 bases lying between them. The CDR3 bases are TGTGCCAGCAGAGAAAATACAGGGAACACTGAAGCTTTCTTT. Its translation is CASRENTGNTEAFF.

This chain connects TRBV28 to TRBJ1-6; D gene unclear. The CDR3 length is 14 residues. V lost 1 base and J 14 bases, leaving 15 bases between the germline ends. Germline V lookup: CDR1 MDHEN, CDR2 SYDVKM. This CDR3 is CASSLSVGPKSLHF. As DNA, the CDR3 is TGTGCCAGCAGTTTATCGGTGGGTCCGAAGTCCCTCCACTTT.

The genes are TRBV5-1 and TRBJ2-7, with 9 positions matching TRBD2. Germline V gene data show CDR1 as SGHRS and CDR2 as YFSETQ. Trimming took 0 bases from V and 2 from J; bases not matched to a gene: 9. The CDR3 spans 17 residues. The DNA for the CDR3 is TGCGCCAGCAGCTTGGTCGTTCTAGCGGGGACGACCTACGAGCAGTACTTC. This encodes CASSLVVLAGTTYEQYF.

This clonotype has only a few counts. The J gene is TRBJ2-3, the V gene TRBV4-3; D ambiguous. The CDR3 contains 15 residues. V was pared by 0 bases and J by 4 bases, with 11 bases between. Looked up from germline, CDR1 is LGHNA and CDR2 is YSLEER. For the CDR3, the DNA is TGCGCCAGCAGCCAAGATCGTGTGACCTCAGATACGCAGTATTTT. Translated: CASSQDRVTSDTQYF.

This clonotype was counted at least ten times. The genes are TRBV18 and TRBJ2-1; 8 nucleotides line up with TRBD2. After removal of 4 bases from V and 3 bases from J, the junction contained 5 bases not matched to a gene. The germline V gene has CDR1 KGHSH and CDR2 LQKENI. The CDR3 totals 15 residues. This CDR3 is CASSLAGNYYNEQFF. DNA for the CDR3: TGTGCCAGCTCACTAGCGGGAAATTACTACAATGAGCAGTTCTTC.

There are a few counts of this clonotype. The gene calls are TRBV5-1 and TRBJ2-7; 7 bases agree with TRBD1. This CDR3 contains 13 residues. CDR1 and CDR2 from the germline V gene are SGHRS and YFSETQ. After removal of 6 bases from V and 5 bases from J, the junction contained 8 bases not matched to a gene. CDR3 nucleotides: TGCGCCAGCACCCGGACAGGTATCAACGAGCAGTACTTC. Amino acids: CASTRTGINEQYF.

V gene TRBV20-1 combines with J gene TRBJ1-1; D may be TRBD1 (6 bases). CDR3 length: 14 amino acids. The V end was cut by 3 bases, the J end by 0 bases, with 11 bases between. Germline V lookup: CDR1 DFQATT, CDR2 SNEGSKA (reference sequence). The CDR3 sequence: CSASTTGMNTEAFF. The CDR3, as DNA: TGCAGTGCTAGTACGACAGGAATGAACACTGAAGCTTTCTTT.

This clonotype was recorded a few times. The gene calls are TRBV12-3 or TRBV12-4 and TRBJ2-1, with D tentatively TRBD2 (7 bases). The CDR3 totals 18 residues. V was trimmed by 8 bases and J by 0 bases, leaving 23 bases between them. CDR3 protein: CASRRVGGLRSSYNEQFF. CDR3 nucleotides: TGTGCCAGCCGGCGGGTGGGGGGGCTGAGAAGCTCCTACAATGAGCAGTTCTTC.